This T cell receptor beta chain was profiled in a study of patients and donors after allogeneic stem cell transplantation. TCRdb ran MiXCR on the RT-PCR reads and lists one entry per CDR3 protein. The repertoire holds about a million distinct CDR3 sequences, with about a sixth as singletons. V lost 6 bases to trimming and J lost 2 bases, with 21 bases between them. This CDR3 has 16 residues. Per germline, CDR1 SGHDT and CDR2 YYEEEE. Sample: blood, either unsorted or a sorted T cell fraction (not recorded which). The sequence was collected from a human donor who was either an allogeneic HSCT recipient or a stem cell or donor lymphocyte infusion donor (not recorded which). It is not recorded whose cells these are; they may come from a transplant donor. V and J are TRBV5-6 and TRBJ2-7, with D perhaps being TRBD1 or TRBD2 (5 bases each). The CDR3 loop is CASTIGTDRGTYEQYF. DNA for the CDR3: TGTGCCAGCACCATTGGGACCGACCGGGGAACCTACGAGCAGTACTTC.